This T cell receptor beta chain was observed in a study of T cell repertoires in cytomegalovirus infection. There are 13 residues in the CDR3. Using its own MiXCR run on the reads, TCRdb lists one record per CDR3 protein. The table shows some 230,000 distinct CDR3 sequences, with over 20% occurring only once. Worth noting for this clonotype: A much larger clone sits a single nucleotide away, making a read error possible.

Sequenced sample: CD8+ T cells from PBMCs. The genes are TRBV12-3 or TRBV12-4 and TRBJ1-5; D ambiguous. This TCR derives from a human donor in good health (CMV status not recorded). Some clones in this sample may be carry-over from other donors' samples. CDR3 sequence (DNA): TGTGCCAGCAGTCCTATGGGCAATCGGCCCCAGCATTTT. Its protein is CASSPMGNRPQHF.